This T cell receptor (beta chain) was found in a study of cytomegalovirus exposure and HLA in healthy donors (dated by TCRdb to 2015 to 2018). For the wider study: According to a later analysis, the approximately 130 validation repertoires were produced on the same platform as the roughly 600 repertoires of the first cohort. The aim of the study was to test whether cataloging public T cell receptors could identify signatures of past pathogen exposure. A separate validation cohort of roughly 110 different subjects was used in addition to the roughly 700-subject first cohort. To predict cytomegalovirus infection status, the study brought together high-throughput TCR immunosequencing, statistical association of individual TCRs with disease status, and machine learning. The research as a whole found: Cytomegalovirus status was reported to be diagnosed by the classifier with high specificity and sensitivity in both the original and validation cohorts. In a later analysis, TCRs clustered in the first cohort were found to also tend to co-occur in the roughly 130 validation repertoires, with approximately 95% of cluster scores above 0. Three of the identified cytomegalovirus-associated TCR beta chains were confirmed in vitro to be specific for cytomegalovirus antigens. While some public TCRs were present in many individuals, most TCR sequences turned up only very rarely across donors. A later analysis had no HLA typing for the validation cohort, so co-occurrence there was scored across all 130 or so repertoires. The authors suggested that the approach could potentially be generalized to other disease states and immunological phenotypes. The study listed approximately 160 TCR beta chains as associated with cytomegalovirus.

The CDR3 runs 14 residues from the cysteine to the phenylalanine. The DNA shown is the 42-base CDR3, in frame from base 1. V ends up 4 bases short and J 9 bases short, with an unmatched junction base count of 5. Reading the germline V gene gives CDR1 SGHAT and CDR2 FQNNGV. Library prep was done by the immunoSEQ multiplex PCR assay. As for the authors' bioinformatics: A statistical classification framework was built for diagnosing cytomegalovirus status from the catalog of TCR beta chain sequences. TCRdb limited this immuneACCESS table to in-frame rearrangements with V and J called. A share of clones is missing; checked studies link under half to unresolved V genes, and the rest is unexplained. The V and J calls and the clone size are those of that table, but D and trimming were determined from the DNA. Within this sample are 250,000 to 400,000 clones, with 88% of them counted one time only. The ten biggest clones cover around 0.91% of the sample.

A remark on this clone: Its antigen is currently not known. The sample holds no much larger clone one base away, and base qualities are not on file.

Donors formed part of the validation cohort, which comprised over a hundred subjects and was distinct from the first cohort of 550 to 850 subjects. What was sequenced was PBMCs. The V and J genes are TRBV11-2 and TRBJ1-6, with 8 junctional bases fitting TRBD1. The receptor comes from a man aged 30 to 45 in good health and CMV-seronegative. The CDR3 region has the sequence CASSSSGQGSPLHF. The nucleotide sequence reads TGTGCCAGCAGCTCGTCTGGACAGGGTTCACCCCTCCACTTT. With the rest looked up from the reference TRBV11-2 and TRBJ1-6 genes rather than sequenced, the full variable domain is EAGVAQSPRYKIIEKRQSVAFWCNPISGHATLYWYQQILGQGPKLLIQFQNNGVVDDSQLPKDRFSAERLKGVDSTLKIQPAKLEDSAVYLCASSSSGQGSPLHFGNGTRLTVT.